These 18 T cell receptor beta chains share one sample of origin, sequenced in a study of blood T cells in healthy people across ages. With a J-beta primer mix and a sample-barcoded 5' primer, a second PCR ran 7 to 11 cycles. TCRdb called the 5' RACE reads again in MiXCR, with one record for every CDR3 protein. The table lists under 850,000 distinct CDR3 sequences, 35% to 40% of them singletons. The sample taken for sequencing was blood. These receptors all stem from a man aged 18 to 30 in good health.

As to this clonotype: This may be a read error: a much more frequent sequence differs by one nucleotide. V gene TRBV27 combines with J gene TRBJ1-6; D not resolved. The CDR3 length is 15 residues. Germline CDR1 reads MNHEY; CDR2 reads SMNVEV (reference sequence). CDR3 in amino acids: CASARLSSSNSPLHF. The CDR3 DNA follows: TGTGCCAGCGCCCGACTTAGCTCCTCTAATTCACCCCTCCACTTT.

The CDR3 loop is CASSLQKEWAFF. CDR3 bases: TGTGCCAGCAGCTTACAAAAAGAATGGGCTTTCTTT. This sequence joins TRBV7-9 and TRBJ1-1; D is uncertain. The germline V gene encodes CDR1 SEHNR and CDR2 FQNEAQ (reference sequence). The V end was cut by 2 bases, the J end by 11 bases, with 12 bases between. This CDR3 comprises 12 residues.

The rearrangement uses TRBV7-2 and TRBJ2-2; 9 bases line up with TRBD1. After removal of 5 bases from V and 5 bases from J, the junction contained 12 bases not matched to a gene. This CDR3 contains 17 residues. Germline CDR1 is SGHTA and CDR2 is FQGNSA. The CDR3 region has the DNA TGTGCCAGCAGCCCGTCCCGGGACAGGGTCGGTACCGGGGAGCTGTTTTTT. Its translation: CASSPSRDRVGTGELFF.

The rearrangement uses TRBV10-3 and TRBJ1-1; TRBD1 might be the D (5 bases). The germline gives CDR1 ENHRY, CDR2 SYGVKD. The CDR3 covers 14 residues. V was shortened by 1 base and J by 4 bases, with 10 bases between the two germline ends. Here the CDR3 DNA reads TGTGCCATCAGTGAGTACCGGGACGGCACTGAAGCTTTCTTT. It is translated as CAISEYRDGTEAFF.

This clonotype was recorded a few times. One end of the junction does not line up with germline, which may come from a read error. J is TRBJ2-3 and V is TRBV5-5; unclear D gene. The CDR3 has 11 residues. The germline V gene encodes CDR1 SGHKS and CDR2 YYEKEE (reference sequence). The CDR3 loop reads CASSFRDAQYF. CDR3 in DNA: TGTGCCAGCAGCTTTAGAGATGCGCAGTATTTT. Based on the CDR3 plus reference TRBV5-5 and TRBJ2-3, the full variable domain is DAGVTQSPTHLIKTRGQQVTLRCSPISGHKSVSWYQQVLGQGPQFIFQYYEKEERGRGNFPDRFSARQFPNYSSELNVNALLLGDSALYLCASSFRDAQYFGPGTRLTVL.

This clonotype appeared a few times. The chain has TRBV13 and TRBJ2-7, with a possible D match to TRBD1 (5 bases). The CDR3 has 15 amino acids. The V gene lost 5 bases and the J gene lost 6 bases, with 20 bases spanning the gap. CDR1 and CDR2 (germline): PRHDT, FYEKMQ (reference sequence). The DNA of the CDR3 is TGTGCCAGCAGCGACGCTGGGGCAGGTAGGCTCGAGCAGTACTTC. This encodes CASSDAGAGRLEQYF.

With regard to this clonotype: At one end, the junction sequence differs from germline, possibly due to a read error. CDR3 DNA sequence: TGTGCCACCAGCAGCAACAGGGCCTTAAATGAAAAACTGTTATTT. This gives the protein CATSSNRALNEKLLF. The chain links TRBV15 to TRBJ1-4; maybe TRBD1 (6 bases). The germline gives CDR1 LNHNV, CDR2 YYDKDF (reference sequence). CDR3 length: 15 amino acids.

V gene TRBV6-2 or TRBV6-3 combines with J gene TRBJ2-5; no definite D call. This CDR3 is 13 amino acids long. V lost 5 bases to trimming and J lost 5 bases, with 12 bases between them. Germline CDR1 MNHEY, CDR2 SVGEGT. The CDR3 loop reads CASSPVARETQYF. For the CDR3, the DNA is TGTGCCAGCAGTCCCGTTGCGCGGGAGACCCAGTACTTC.

This clonotype was seen repeatedly, ten times or more. The CDR3: CASSPGTENEKLFF. The CDR3 DNA is TGTGCCAGCTCACCCGGGACGGAGAATGAAAAACTGTTTTTT. The gene calls are TRBV18 and TRBJ1-4, with D maybe TRBD1 (5 bases). The germline V gene encodes CDR1 KGHSH and CDR2 LQKENI. Trimming left V 3 bases short and J 5 bases short, with 10 bases between. The CDR3 sequence is 14 residues long.

This sequence joins TRBV13 and TRBJ2-5; tentatively, D is TRBD1 or TRBD2 (6 bases each). The CDR3 extends over 14 amino acids. CDR1 PRHDT and CDR2 FYEKMQ come from the germline V gene (reference sequence). The ends were cut back, 2 bases at V and 4 bases at J, with 11 bases in the middle. CDR3 loop: CASSLWSGAETQYF. As DNA, the CDR3 is TGTGCCAGCAGCTTATGGTCGGGGGCAGAGACCCAGTACTTC.

This clonotype was detected only a few times. V is TRBV5-1 and J is TRBJ1-1, with 8 bases that match TRBD1. V shed 2 bases and J 4 bases; nucleotides not matched to a gene: 4. The CDR3 spans 14 residues. CDR1 is SGHRS, CDR2 YFSETQ, per germline. The CDR3 here is CASSFDRGPTEAFF. The CDR3 DNA reads TGCGCCAGCAGCTTCGACAGGGGACCCACTGAAGCTTTCTTT.

This rearrangement joins TRBV24-1 to TRBJ2-5, with unresolved D. CDR1 KGHDR and CDR2 SFDVKD come from the germline V gene. V gave up 2 bases and J gave up 2 bases, with 17 bases separating them. This CDR3 spans 17 amino acids. CDR3 amino acids: CATSDSRSLGRQETQYF. The CDR3 DNA sequence: TGTGCCACCAGTGATTCCCGGTCATTGGGCAGGCAAGAGACCCAGTACTTC.

This clonotype appeared a few times. The chain combines TRBV6-1 with TRBJ2-5; tentative D call: TRBD1 (6 bases). Germline assignment: CDR1 MNHNS and CDR2 SASEGT. V shed 2 bases and J shed 11 bases, with 21 bases lying between them. This CDR3 is 15 amino acids long. The CDR3 DNA reads TGTGCCAGCAGTGAAAGTGGACAGAGATACAATGAGCAGTACTTC. It yields the protein CASSESGQRYNEQYF.

The sample holds a few counts of this clonotype. The chain joins TRBV7-8 to TRBJ1-1; D not certain. Germline lookup yields CDR1 SGHVS and CDR2 FQNEAQ. The CDR3 extends over 16 amino acids. Deletions cut 5 bases from V and 6 bases from J, with 22 bases between. This chain's CDR3 is CASSPRESVGSAEAFF. The CDR3 DNA sequence: TGTGCCAGCAGCCCGCGTGAGAGTGTTGGGTCTGCTGAAGCTTTCTTT.

Note on this clonotype: A much bigger clone sits one base away, suggesting this may be a read error. The genes are TRBV18 and TRBJ2-7, with D tentatively TRBD1 or TRBD2 (5 bases each). V gave up 7 bases and J gave up 3 bases, with 28 bases separating them. The CDR3 is made up of 18 amino acids. CDR1 and CDR2 from the germline V gene are KGHSH and LQKENI. The CDR3 nucleotides are TGTGCCAGCTTACCTCGGGGCCAATTTAGAGAAAGCTTCTACGAGCAGTACTTC. This translates into CASLPRGQFRESFYEQYF. Complete variable domain (other parts from reference TRBV18 and TRBJ2-7): NAGVMQNPRHLVRRRGQEARLRCSPMKGHSHVYWYRQLPEEGLKFMVYLQKENIIDESGMPKERFSAEFPKEGPSILRIQQVVRGDSAAYFCASLPRGQFRESFYEQYFGPGTRLTVT.

CDR3 region: CASSPPDRGRGYGYTF. The CDR3 DNA reads TGTGCCAGCAGTCCGCCCGACAGGGGGCGAGGCTATGGCTACACCTTC. This chain links TRBV2 with TRBJ1-2; 10 positions match TRBD1. V lost 5 bases to trimming and J lost 4 bases; unmatched junction nucleotides: 10. The CDR3 is 16 residues long. Germline V gives CDR1 SNHLY, CDR2 FYNNEI.

A word on this clonotype: Compared with germline, one end of the junction differs, possibly owing to a read error. V gene TRBV29-1 combines with J gene TRBJ1-6; 8 nucleotides align to TRBD1. This CDR3 region has 14 residues. Germline V gene lookup returns CDR1 SQVTM and CDR2 ANQGSEA. CDR3 amino acids: CSVALDRDNSPPHF. CDR3 nucleotide sequence: TGCAGCGTTGCCTTGGACAGGGATAATTCACCCCCCCACTTT. Full variable domain (outside the CDR3, taken from reference TRBV29-1 and TRBJ1-6): SAVISQKPSRDICQRGTSLTIQCQVDSQVTMMFWYRQQPGQSLTLIATANQGSEATYESGFVIDKFPISRPNLTFSTLTVSNMSPEDSSIYLCSVALDRDNSPPHFGNGTRLTVT.

This clonotype was detected a few times. The CDR3 loop reads CSAHDRDRSSLEQYF. The CDR3 DNA reads as TGCAGTGCTCATGACCGGGACAGGTCATCTCTCGAGCAGTACTTC. The gene calls are TRBV20-1 and TRBJ2-7; 8 bases fit TRBD1. This CDR3 comprises 15 residues. Germline CDR1 reads DFQATT; CDR2 reads SNEGSKA (reference sequence). V gave up 5 bases and J gave up 6 bases; unmatched junction bases: 15.